The T cell receptor (beta chain) described here comes from a study of blood T cell repertoires in COVID-19 (dated by TCRdb to the early 2020s). Describing the broader study: Collaborator samples came from the United States, Italy and Spain and covered acute and convalescent phases of COVID-19. Deeply sampled blood TCRbeta repertoires from subjects exposed to, actively infected with, or recovered from COVID-19 were included in the dataset. The repertoires were made available in a free public database intended to serve as a resource for research on the immune response to SARS-CoV-2. Where HLA class I and class II types were available, the types were taken from metadata supplied by the sample provider, not from assay-based typing. The sample metadata nearly always contained a de-identified subject ID, COVID-19 status, age in years and sex. Samples were obtained from the ongoing ImmuneRACE study (first 160 participants) and from 1,254 subjects provided by 6 global collaborators. The prospective study material was composed of cDNA or gDNA derived from T cells, B-cell-depleted T cells, or PBMCs.

The research as a whole found: The quantity of clinical and demographic metadata differed by source and by participant and was supplied without curation.

With regard to this clone: This receptor's antigen is unknown. No base qualities exist here, and no much larger clone lies one base off it.

Whole blood was collected in K2EDTA tubes by collaborating institutions according to the institutions' own protocols. For TCRbeta analysis, collaborator samples were shipped as frozen whole blood, as isolated PBMCs, or as DNA extracted from either sample type. TCRbeta CDR3 regions were amplified from genomic DNA by means of the immunoSEQ Assay, a bias-controlled multiplex PCR. From the authors' description of their analysis: The number of nucleated cells in each sample was estimated by amplification of reference gene primers within the assay. Sequence reads were collapsed and filtered to measure the absolute abundance of every unique TCRbeta CDR3 rearrangement. For each sample, productive Simpson clonality was calculated as the square root of Simpson's diversity index across productive rearrangements. TCRdb stores this immuneACCESS table with in-frame sequences only. Part of the clones is absent; in the studies checked, under half of the shortfall reflects unresolved V genes, and no reason is known for the rest. The V and J calls and clone size are taken from that table; D and trimming were inferred from the DNA. Within this sample are nearly 80,000 clones, with approximately 84% of them counted one time only. The ten biggest clones cover approximately 5.8% of the sample.

Spanning cysteine to phenylalanine, the CDR3 consists of 19 amino acids. The only DNA kept is the CDR3, 57 bases in frame from the first base. The chain uses TRBV21-1 and TRBJ2-1; TRBD2 is the table's D call and was not checked against the DNA. TRBV21-1 represents a pseudogene. The TCR comes from a man in his 60s with active or convalescent COVID-19. The sequencing input was peripheral blood. The DNA sequence is as follows: TGTGCCAGCAGAGGTGCTAGCGCGCTCCCACCGAGGTCCTACAATGAGCAGTTCTTC. Translated, this gives CASRGASALPPRSYNEQFF.